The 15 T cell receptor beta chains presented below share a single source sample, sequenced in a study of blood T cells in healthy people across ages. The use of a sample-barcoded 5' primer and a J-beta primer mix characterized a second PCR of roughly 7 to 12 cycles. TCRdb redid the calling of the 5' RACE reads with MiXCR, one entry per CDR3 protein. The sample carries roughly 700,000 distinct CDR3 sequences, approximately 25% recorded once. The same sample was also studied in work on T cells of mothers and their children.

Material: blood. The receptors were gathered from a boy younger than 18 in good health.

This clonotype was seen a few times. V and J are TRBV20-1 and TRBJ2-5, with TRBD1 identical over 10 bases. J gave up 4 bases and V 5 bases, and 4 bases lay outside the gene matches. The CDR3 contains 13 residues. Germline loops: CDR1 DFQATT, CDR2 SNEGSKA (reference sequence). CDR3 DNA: TGCAGTGCTTTGGACAGGGGGTTAGAGACCCAGTACTTC. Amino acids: CSALDRGLETQYF.

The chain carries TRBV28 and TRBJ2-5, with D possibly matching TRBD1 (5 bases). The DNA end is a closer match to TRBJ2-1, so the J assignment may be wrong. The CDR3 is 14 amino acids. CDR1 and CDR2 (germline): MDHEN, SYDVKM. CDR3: CASSLSRVLNEQFF. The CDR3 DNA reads TGTGCCAGCAGTTTATCCAGGGTTCTCAATGAGCAGTTCTTC.

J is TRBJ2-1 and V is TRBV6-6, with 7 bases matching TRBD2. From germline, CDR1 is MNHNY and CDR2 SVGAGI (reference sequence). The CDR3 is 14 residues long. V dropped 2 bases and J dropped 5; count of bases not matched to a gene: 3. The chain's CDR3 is CASSYRDYDNEQFF. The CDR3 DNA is TGTGCCAGCAGTTACCGGGACTATGACAATGAGCAGTTCTTC.

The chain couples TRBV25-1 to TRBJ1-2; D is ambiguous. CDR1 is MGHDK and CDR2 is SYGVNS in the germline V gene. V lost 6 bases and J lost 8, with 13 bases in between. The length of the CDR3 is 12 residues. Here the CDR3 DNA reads TGTGCCAGCAGCGGACCACTATGGGGCTACACCTTC. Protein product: CASSGPLWGYTF.

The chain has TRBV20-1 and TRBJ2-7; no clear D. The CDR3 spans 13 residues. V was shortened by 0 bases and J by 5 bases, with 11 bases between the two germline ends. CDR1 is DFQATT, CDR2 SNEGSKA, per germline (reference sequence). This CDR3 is CSARDFGSNEQYF. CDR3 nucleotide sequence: TGCAGTGCTAGAGATTTCGGATCCAACGAGCAGTACTTC.

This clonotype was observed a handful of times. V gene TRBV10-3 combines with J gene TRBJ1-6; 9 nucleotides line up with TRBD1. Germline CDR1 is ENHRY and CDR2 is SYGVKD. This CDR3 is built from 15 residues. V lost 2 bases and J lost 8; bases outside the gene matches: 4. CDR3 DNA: TGTGCCATCAGTGAGGGTAGGACAGGGGATTCACCCCTCCACTTT. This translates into CAISEGRTGDSPLHF.

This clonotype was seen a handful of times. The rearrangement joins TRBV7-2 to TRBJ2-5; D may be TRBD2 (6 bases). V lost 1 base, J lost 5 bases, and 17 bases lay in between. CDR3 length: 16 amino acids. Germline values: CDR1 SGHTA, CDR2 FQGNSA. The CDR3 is CASSLVRGIERETQYF. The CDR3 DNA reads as TGTGCCAGCAGCTTAGTTCGGGGGATCGAACGGGAGACCCAGTACTTC.

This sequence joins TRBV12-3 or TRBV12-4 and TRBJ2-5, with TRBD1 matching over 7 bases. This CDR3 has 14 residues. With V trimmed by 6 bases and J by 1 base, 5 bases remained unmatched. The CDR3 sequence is CASSPQGTQETQYF. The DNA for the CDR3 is TGTGCCAGCAGCCCACAGGGGACCCAAGAGACCCAGTACTTC.

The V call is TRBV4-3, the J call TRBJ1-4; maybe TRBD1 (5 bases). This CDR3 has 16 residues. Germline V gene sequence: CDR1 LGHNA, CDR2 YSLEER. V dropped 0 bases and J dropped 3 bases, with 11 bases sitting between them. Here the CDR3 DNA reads TGCGCCAGCAGCCAAGATGCCAGGGCGTCTAATGAAAAACTGTTTTTT. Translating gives CASSQDARASNEKLFF.

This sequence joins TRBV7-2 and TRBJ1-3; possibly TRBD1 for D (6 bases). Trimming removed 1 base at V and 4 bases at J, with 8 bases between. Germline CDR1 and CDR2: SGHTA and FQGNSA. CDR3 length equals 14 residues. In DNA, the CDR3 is TGTGCCAGCAGCTTAGGGGGACAAGGAAACACCATATATTTT. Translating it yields CASSLGGQGNTIYF.

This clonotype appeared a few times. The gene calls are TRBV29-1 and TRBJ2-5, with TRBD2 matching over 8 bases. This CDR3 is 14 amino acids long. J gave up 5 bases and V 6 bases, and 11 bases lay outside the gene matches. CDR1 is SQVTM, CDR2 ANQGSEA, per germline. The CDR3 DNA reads TGCAGCGTGACCAAGAGCGGGAGCGGTGAGACCCAGTACTTC. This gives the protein CSVTKSGSGETQYF. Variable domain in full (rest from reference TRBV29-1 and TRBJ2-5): SAVISQKPSRDICQRGTSLTIQCQVDSQVTMMFWYRQQPGQSLTLIATANQGSEATYESGFVIDKFPISRPNLTFSTLTVSNMSPEDSSIYLCSVTKSGSGETQYFGPGTRLLVL.

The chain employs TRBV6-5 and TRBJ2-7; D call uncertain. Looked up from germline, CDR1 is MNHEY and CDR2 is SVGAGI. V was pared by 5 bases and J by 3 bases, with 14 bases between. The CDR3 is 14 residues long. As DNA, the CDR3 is TGTGCCAGCAGTCTAGGGTTGACCGGCTACGAGCAGTACTTC. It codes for CASSLGLTGYEQYF.

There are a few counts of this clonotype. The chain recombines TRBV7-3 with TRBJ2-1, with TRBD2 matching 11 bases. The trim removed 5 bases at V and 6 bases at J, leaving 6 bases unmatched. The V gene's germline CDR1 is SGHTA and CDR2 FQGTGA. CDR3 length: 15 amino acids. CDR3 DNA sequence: TGTGCCAGCAGCATACTAGCGGGGGAGGGCAATGAGCAGTTCTTC. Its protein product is CASSILAGEGNEQFF.

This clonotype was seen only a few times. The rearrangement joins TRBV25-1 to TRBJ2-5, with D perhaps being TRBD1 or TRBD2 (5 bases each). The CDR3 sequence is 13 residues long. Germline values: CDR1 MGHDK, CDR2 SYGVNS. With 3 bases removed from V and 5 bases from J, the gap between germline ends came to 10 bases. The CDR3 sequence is CASSDGGVETQYF. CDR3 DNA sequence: TGTGCCAGCAGTGATGGGGGAGTCGAGACCCAGTACTTC.

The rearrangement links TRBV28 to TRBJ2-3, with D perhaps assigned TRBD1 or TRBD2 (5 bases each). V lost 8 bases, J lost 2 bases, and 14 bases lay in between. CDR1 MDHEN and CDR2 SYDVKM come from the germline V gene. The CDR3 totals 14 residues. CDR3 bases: TGTGCCAGCGACGGGACCCTATCCACAGATACGCAGTATTTT. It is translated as CASDGTLSTDTQYF.